The T cell receptor beta chain described here comes from a study of blood T cells in healthy people across ages. Remarks on this clonotype: What it binds is unknown.

Germline V gives CDR1 SGHTA, CDR2 FQGNSA. The CDR3 length is 16 residues. V lost 5 bases, J lost 5 bases, and 9 bases stayed unmatched. Donors gave approximately 9.9 milliliters of peripheral blood apiece. Study-wide findings and caveats: Conclusively comparing naive with antigen-experienced cells was impossible with unsorted PBMCs. Researchers deemed the diversity estimates from one million T cells underestimates.

The second PCR ran about 6 to 12 cycles with a sample-barcoded 5' primer and J-beta primers. A minimum of 3 million CDR3-containing paired-end reads was obtained for each sample. TCRdb passed the 5' RACE reads through MiXCR, listing each CDR3 protein once. Among around 800,000 distinct CDR3 sequences listed, more than 35% were seen once. This sequence originates from a man at least 80 years old in good health. The specimen sequenced was blood. V usage is TRBV7-2 and J usage is TRBJ2-5; TRBD2 matches at 12 bases. DNA of the CDR3: TGTGCCAGCAGCACAACTAGCGGGAGGATGGGGGAGACCCAGTACTTC. Its protein product is CASSTTSGRMGETQYF.